This TCR beta chain was retrieved from a study of T cells after yellow fever vaccination. Study conclusions and caveats: The secondary response peaked faster, at day 5 versus 15, but was weaker.

Turning to this clonotype: Its target is unknown.

The CDR3 contains 14 residues. V was trimmed by 3 bases and J by 3 bases, leaving 11 bases between them. In TCRdb, the 5' RACE reads were re-called with MiXCR into one record per CDR3 protein. The table lists about 220,000 distinct CDR3 sequences, approximately 6.8% of them singletons. The material was CD4+ T cells sorted from PBMCs, obtained on the day of the yellow fever booster vaccination. The chain has TRBV12-3 or TRBV12-4 and TRBJ1-2; D gene unclear. The TCR comes from a man younger than 40 who received the YFV17D yellow fever vaccine. The CDR3 DNA reads TGTGCCAGCAGTTTGCCCCCGGCGGACTATGGCTACACCTTC. Protein sequence: CASSLPPADYGYTF.